This T cell receptor (beta chain) derives from a study of blood T cell repertoires in COVID-19. Measured with immunoSEQ multiplex PCR; TCRdb has only the in-frame clones, and not every one. The table lists 150,000 or so clones, around 90% of them singletons. The CDR3 is 17 residues long. Germline V gene lookup returns CDR1 SGHNT and CDR2 YENEEA. V was pared by 0 bases and J by 5 bases, with 19 bases between. The source is a man between 60 and 70 years old with acute or convalescent COVID-19. The material sequenced was peripheral blood. J is TRBJ2-5 and V is TRBV11-3, with D perhaps TRBD2 (6 bases). The CDR3 sequence: CASSLERRAGGMETQYF. CDR3 bases: TGTGCCAGCAGCTTAGAACGGAGGGCAGGAGGAATGGAGACCCAGTACTTC.